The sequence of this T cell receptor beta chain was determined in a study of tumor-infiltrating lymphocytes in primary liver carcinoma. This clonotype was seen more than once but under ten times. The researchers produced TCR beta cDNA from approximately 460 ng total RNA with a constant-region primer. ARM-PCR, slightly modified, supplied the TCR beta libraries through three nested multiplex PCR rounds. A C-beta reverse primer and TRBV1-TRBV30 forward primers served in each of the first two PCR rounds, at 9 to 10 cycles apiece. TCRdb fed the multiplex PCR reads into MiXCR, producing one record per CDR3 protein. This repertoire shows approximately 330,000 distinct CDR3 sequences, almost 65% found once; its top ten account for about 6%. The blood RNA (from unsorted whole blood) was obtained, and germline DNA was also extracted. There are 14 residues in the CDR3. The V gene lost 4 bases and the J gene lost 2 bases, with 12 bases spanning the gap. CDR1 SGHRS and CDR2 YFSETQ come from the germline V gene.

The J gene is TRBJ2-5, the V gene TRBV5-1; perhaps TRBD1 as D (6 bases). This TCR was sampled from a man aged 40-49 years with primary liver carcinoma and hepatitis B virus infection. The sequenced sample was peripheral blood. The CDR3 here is CASSQVQGQETQYF. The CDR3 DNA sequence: TGCGCCAGCAGCCAAGTACAGGGACAAGAGACCCAGTACTTC.